The T cell receptor beta chain under discussion was sequenced for a study of T cells expressing NK-cell markers. For the study at large: Out of eight donors sequenced, seven tested HCMV-seropositive and the remaining one seronegative. Broader study findings: About 1.0-7.0% of CD8+ T cells in several donors belonged to dominant NKG2C+ clonotypes.

UMIs accompanied the 5'RACE template switching by which TCR beta cDNA was made. TCRdb re-analyzed the 5' RACE reads; it lists each CDR3 protein once, without DNA. This listing includes roughly 430,000 distinct CDR3 sequences. Looked up from germline, CDR1 is SEHNR and CDR2 is FQNEAQ (reference sequence). CDR3 length: 14 residues. With regard to this clonotype: Its antigen is unknown.

The receptor's source is a woman aged 18-70 years in good health. The chain links TRBV7-9 to TRBJ2-1; TCRdb's D call of TRBD1 is untestable without DNA. The specimen sequenced was blood T cells: a sorted CD56 or NKG2C T cell subset, CD4+ or CD8+ T cells, or bulk PBMC T cells (not recorded which). The CDR3 region is CASSLVSPPNEQFF.